This T cell receptor (beta chain) was captured by sequencing in a study of OX40 agonist ivuxolimab in advanced cancers. Points from the study as a whole: Determination of antigen specificity was not performed for the expanded peripheral T cells. The average count of expanded clones was higher among CD8+ T cells than among CD4+.

As to this clone: Its antigen is not identified.

Repertoires were generated with immunoSEQ multiplex PCR, while TCRdb's copy carries only in-frame clones and drops some. The sample has 80,000 to 100,000 clones; 87% are singletons. The sample here was CD4+ or CD8+ T cells sorted from blood, taken in a trial of the OX40 agonist ivuxolimab. The sequence came from an adult with an advanced solid tumor such as melanoma, head and neck, liver or kidney cancer.

CDR3 sequence (DNA): TGTGCCAGCAGCTTGTCGAACAGTCCCGGGGGCACCCAGTACTTC. It translates to CASSLSNSPGGTQYF. The genes are TRBV5-8 and TRBJ2-5, with D perhaps matching TRBD1 or TRBD2 (6 bases each). Trimming took 1 base from V and 8 from J, leaving 18 bases between them. This CDR3 is built from 15 residues. CDR1 SGHTS and CDR2 YDEGEE come from the germline V gene.